These 9 T cell receptor beta chains share one sample of origin, sequenced in a study of spatial heterogeneity in lung cancer (dated by TCRdb to about 2019). The time point label of this sample denotes: sample taken at primary tumor resection. Without any cell sorting, TCR sequencing was performed on whole RNA extracted either from tumor and nontumor lung tissue or from cryopreserved PBMC samples. Library preparation employed 5' RACE. The reads were generated on a NextSeq 500. Through fastp at Q25 and MiXCR, TCRdb rebuilt clones from the public reads, retaining in-frame beta chains. Each entry merges the rows of one CDR3 protein and shows their most common DNA and genes. The sample records about 40,000 distinct CDR3 sequences, around 5% of which are singletons. The biggest ten clones account for 25% of the sample. The source was PBMCs, collected at surgery. The receptors here all came from a female donor with early-stage non-small cell lung cancer.

This clonotype is classed as large. The V call is TRBV9, the J call TRBJ2-6; D call uncertain. The V end lost 3 bases, the J end lost 2 bases, and 9 bases lay between the germline ends. Germline V gives CDR1 SGDLS, CDR2 YYNGEE. The CDR3 covers 15 residues. The CDR3 bases are TGTGCCAGCAGCGCTAACTCCCCTGGGGCCAACGTCCTGACTTTC. Protein product: CASSANSPGANVLTF.

This clonotype was detected many times. The V gene is TRBV5-1, the J gene TRBJ2-1, with a possible D match to TRBD2 (6 bases). Between the trimmed V and J ends, which lost 4 bases and 3 bases, there was a span of 14 bases. In germline, CDR1 is SGHRS, CDR2 YFSETQ. This CDR3 is 15 amino acids long. CDR3 protein: CASSSISGNYNEQFF. The CDR3 region has the DNA TGCGCCAGCAGCAGCATTAGCGGAAACTACAATGAGCAGTTCTTC.

Ten or more counts support this clonotype. This rearrangement joins TRBV7-3 to TRBJ1-1, with D hard to call. The V and J ends lost 5 bases and 2 bases respectively, with 9 bases between them. Germline V gene data show CDR1 as SGHTA and CDR2 as FQGTGA. There are 13 residues in the CDR3. The CDR3 loop reads CASSQDINTEAFF. CDR3 coding DNA: TGTGCCAGCAGCCAAGACATCAACACTGAAGCTTTCTTT.

This clonotype appeared many times. The V call is TRBV5-1, the J call TRBJ1-1; TRBD1 matches 8 bases. J lost 6 bases, V lost 4 bases, and 11 bases had no gene match. CDR3 length equals 15 residues. CDR1 SGHRS and CDR2 YFSETQ come from the germline V gene. The CDR3 protein is CASSVGVSGGSEAFF. DNA of the CDR3: TGCGCCAGCAGCGTAGGGGTGTCAGGGGGCTCTGAAGCTTTCTTT.

This clonotype appeared a few times. The V call is TRBV28, the J call TRBJ2-7, with TRBD1 matching over 9 bases. The CDR3 runs 16 residues. The V gene end was trimmed by 5 bases and the J gene end by 1 base; junction bases not matched to a gene: 9. Per germline, CDR1 MDHEN and CDR2 SYDVKM. The CDR3 DNA sequence: TGTGCCAGCAGTCCAACCTGGACAGGGGAATCCTACGAGCAGTACTTC. Translating gives CASSPTWTGESYEQYF.

The table lists this clonotype with many counts. The chain is built from TRBV3-1 and TRBJ2-5; D is possibly TRBD1 (5 bases). CDR1 is LGHDT and CDR2 is YNNKEL in the germline V gene (reference sequence). V was trimmed by 4 bases and J by 5 bases, leaving 20 bases between them. This CDR3 has 16 amino acids. The CDR3 sequence: CASSPLRQGLEETQYF. CDR3 sequence (DNA): TGTGCCAGCAGCCCTTTACGGCAGGGCTTGGAGGAGACCCAGTACTTC.

Ten or more counts support this clonotype. The chain combines TRBV14 with TRBJ2-5; TRBD2 is a possible D gene (5 bases). V lost 1 base and J lost 2, with 8 bases in between. CDR1 is SGHDN and CDR2 is FVKESK in the germline V gene. The length of the CDR3 is 14 residues. The CDR3 nucleotides read TGTGCCAGCAGCCAAGTGGGGAGTCAAGAGACCCAGTACTTC. It specifies CASSQVGSQETQYF.

This clonotype was seen at least ten times. The rearrangement joins TRBV10-3 to TRBJ1-2, with D possibly being TRBD1 (6 bases). From germline, CDR1 is ENHRY and CDR2 SYGVKD. The germline V and J ends were trimmed by 10 bases and 4 bases, with 16 bases remaining between them. CDR3 length: 13 amino acids. CDR3 in DNA: TGTGCCAATTCTTACCTAGGGGGCTATGGCTACACCTTC. Translating it yields CANSYLGGYGYTF.

This clonotype was recorded at least ten times. The chain is built from TRBV3-1 and TRBJ1-6; D unresolved. Germline V CDR1 and CDR2: LGHDT, YNNKEL (reference sequence). This CDR3 has 18 residues. Deletions cut 4 bases from V and 1 base from J, with 17 bases between. CDR3 region: CASSPGIPGRSYNSPLHF. Here the CDR3 DNA reads TGTGCCAGCAGCCCCGGGATCCCCGGCCGGTCCTATAATTCACCCCTCCACTTT.